This T cell receptor beta chain was captured in a study of post-analysis software for immune sequencing data. As for the study in general: Relapsing-remitting, secondary progressive and progressive-relapsing multiple sclerosis courses were included. Points from the study as a whole: There were roughly 5 TRBV segments more frequent in patients than controls, and TRBV5-6, TRBV5-1 and TRBV20-1 were among them. Diversity measured as normalized Chao1 was significantly lower in multiple sclerosis patients than in controls.

On this clonotype: Its antigen remains unidentified.

V lost 6 bases to trimming and J lost 5 bases, with 19 bases between them. Per germline, CDR1 SQVTM and CDR2 ANQGSEA. The CDR3 has 14 amino acids. TCR beta libraries were prepared from cDNA with unique molecular identifiers. TCRdb re-analysed the PCR reads in MiXCR, keeping a single row per CDR3 protein. The table lists roughly 600,000 distinct CDR3 sequences, 44% of them singletons. The V gene is TRBV29-1, the J gene TRBJ1-2; D is unresolved. Sequencing was performed on blood. This receptor was taken from a girl under 18 with multiple sclerosis. The CDR3 loop is CSVALGSPPYGYTF. CDR3 nucleotides: TGCAGCGTGGCCCTGGGGAGTCCTCCATATGGCTACACCTTC.